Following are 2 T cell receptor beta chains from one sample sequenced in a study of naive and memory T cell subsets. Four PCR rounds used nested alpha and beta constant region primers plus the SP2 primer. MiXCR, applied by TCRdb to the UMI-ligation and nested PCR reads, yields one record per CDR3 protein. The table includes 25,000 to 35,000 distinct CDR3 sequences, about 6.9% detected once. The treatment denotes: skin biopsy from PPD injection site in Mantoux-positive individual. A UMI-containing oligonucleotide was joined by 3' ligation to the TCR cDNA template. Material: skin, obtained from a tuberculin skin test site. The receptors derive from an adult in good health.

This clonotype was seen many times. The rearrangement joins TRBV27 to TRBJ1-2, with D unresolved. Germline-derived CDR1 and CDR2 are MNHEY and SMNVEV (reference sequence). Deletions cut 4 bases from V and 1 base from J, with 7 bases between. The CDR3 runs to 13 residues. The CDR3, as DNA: TGTGCCAGCAGTTACGAGGGTAACTATGGCTACACCTTC. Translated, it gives CASSYEGNYGYTF.

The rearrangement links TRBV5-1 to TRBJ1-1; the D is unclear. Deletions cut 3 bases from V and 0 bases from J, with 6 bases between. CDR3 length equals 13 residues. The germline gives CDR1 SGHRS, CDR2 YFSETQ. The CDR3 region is CASSSSMNTEAFF. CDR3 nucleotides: TGCGCCAGCAGCTCCTCAATGAACACTGAAGCTTTCTTT.